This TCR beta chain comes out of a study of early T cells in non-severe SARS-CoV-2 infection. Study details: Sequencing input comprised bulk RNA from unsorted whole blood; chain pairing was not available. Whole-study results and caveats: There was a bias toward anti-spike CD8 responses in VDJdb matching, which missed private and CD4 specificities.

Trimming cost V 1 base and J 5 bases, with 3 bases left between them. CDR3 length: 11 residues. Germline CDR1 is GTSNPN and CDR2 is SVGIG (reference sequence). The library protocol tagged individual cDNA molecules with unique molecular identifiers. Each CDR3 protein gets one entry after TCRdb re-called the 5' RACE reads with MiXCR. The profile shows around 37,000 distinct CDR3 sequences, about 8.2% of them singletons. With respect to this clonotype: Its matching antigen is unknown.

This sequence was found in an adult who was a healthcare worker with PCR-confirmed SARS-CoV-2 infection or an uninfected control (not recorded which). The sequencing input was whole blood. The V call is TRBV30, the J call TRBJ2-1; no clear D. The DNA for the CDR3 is TGTGCCTGGAGTGAGAACAATGAGCAGTTCTTC. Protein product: CAWSENNEQFF.